These T cell receptor beta chains were read from a single sample in a study of blood T cell repertoires in COVID-19. The repertoire was sequenced with immunoSEQ multiplex PCR; TCRdb's copy has only in-frame clones and lacks some. The sample lists tens of thousands of clones, roughly 89% occurring once. Material for sequencing was peripheral blood. These TCRs come from a man aged 55 to 69 with acute or convalescent COVID-19. Each CDR3 is given with its conserved first and last residue. Each record gives: J gene, D gene, V gene, CDR3 DNA, CDR3 protein. The D gene is left open where the match is weak.

J gene: TRBJ1-6; D gene: -; V gene: TRBV9; CDR3 DNA: TGTGCCAGCAGCGTGGGCAGCAGCTATAATTCACCCCTCCACTTT; CDR3 protein: CASSVGSSYNSPLHF
J gene: TRBJ1-4; D gene: -; V gene: TRBV9; CDR3 DNA: TGTGCCAGCAGCGTAGGCGAAGGAAAGACTTCAACTAATGAAAAACTGTTTTTT; CDR3 protein: CASSVGEGKTSTNEKLFF
J gene: TRBJ2-2; D gene: -; V gene: TRBV5-4; CDR3 DNA: TGTGCCAGCAGTATGAGACAGTCGAACACCGGGGAGCTGTTTTTT; CDR3 protein: CASSMRQSNTGELFF
J gene: TRBJ1-2; D gene: TRBD1; V gene: TRBV24-1; CDR3 DNA: TGTGCCACCAGTGAGGCCGGGACAGGAGAAGGCTACACCTTC; CDR3 protein: CATSEAGTGEGYTF
J gene: TRBJ1-5; D gene: -; V gene: TRBV30; CDR3 DNA: TGTGCCTGGAGTTCCTTTAATCAGCCCCAGCATTTT; CDR3 protein: CAWSSFNQPQHF
J gene: TRBJ2-7; D gene: -; V gene: TRBV3-1/TRBV3-2; CDR3 DNA: TGTGCCAGCAGCCAAGTCCCCCTAAGCGAGCAGTACTTC; CDR3 protein: CASSQVPLSEQYF
J gene: TRBJ1-1; D gene: -; V gene: TRBV7-9; CDR3 DNA: TGTGCCAGCAGCTTATTGCAGGGAATGAACACTGAAGCTTTCTTT; CDR3 protein: CASSLLQGMNTEAFF
J gene: TRBJ2-1; D gene: TRBD2; V gene: TRBV27; CDR3 DNA: TGTGCCAGCAGGTTATTCATGGGGGGGTACAATGAGCAGTTCTTC; CDR3 protein: CASRLFMGGYNEQFF
J gene: TRBJ1-1; D gene: -; V gene: TRBV25-1; CDR3 DNA: TGTGCCAGCAGTCCGGCAGGACTCAACACTGAAGCTTTCTTT; CDR3 protein: CASSPAGLNTEAFF
J gene: TRBJ1-1; D gene: -; V gene: TRBV2; CDR3 DNA: TGTGCCAGCTCGATCCAGGGTGACACTGAAGCTTTCTTT; CDR3 protein: CASSIQGDTEAFF
J gene: TRBJ2-7; D gene: TRBD2; V gene: TRBV3-1/TRBV3-2; CDR3 DNA: TGTGCCAGCAGCGGTAGACTAGCGGGCGCCTACGAGCAGTACTTC; CDR3 protein: CASSGRLAGAYEQYF
J gene: TRBJ2-1; D gene: TRBD2; V gene: TRBV5-1; CDR3 DNA: TGCGCCAGCAGCTTGAGGCTAGCGGGAGCAAATGAGCAGTTCTTC; CDR3 protein: CASSLRLAGANEQFF
J gene: TRBJ1-4; D gene: -; V gene: TRBV27; CDR3 DNA: TGTGCCACTGGGGGGGCCTCAGGAGAAAAACTGTTTTTT; CDR3 protein: CATGGASGEKLFF
J gene: TRBJ1-4; D gene: -; V gene: TRBV4-1; CDR3 DNA: TGCGCCAGCAGCCAAGCGGCAGGGGTACGTGAAAAACTGTTTTTT; CDR3 protein: CASSQAAGVREKLFF
J gene: TRBJ1-4; D gene: -; V gene: TRBV3-1/TRBV3-2; CDR3 DNA: TGTGCCAGCAGCATACCGGGAACAACTAATGAAAAACTGTTTTTT; CDR3 protein: CASSIPGTTNEKLFF
J gene: TRBJ2-2; D gene: TRBD1; V gene: TRBV27; CDR3 DNA: TGTGCCAGCAGTTTCCCCGGACAGGGAACCGGGGAGCTGTTTTTT; CDR3 protein: CASSFPGQGTGELFF